The clone carrying this TCR beta chain showed up just a few times. The source of the sample is a study of T-cell memory formation after mild COVID-19. UMIs and sample barcodes were carried by the TCR alpha and TCR beta cDNA libraries that 5'RACE produced using constant-segment primers. From the 5' RACE reads, TCRdb called clonotypes with MiXCR, one entry per CDR3 protein. This table holds 350,000 to 400,000 distinct CDR3 sequences, 13% to 15% found once. Trimming cost V 4 bases and J 0 bases, with 13 bases left between them. The length of the CDR3 is 16 residues. The V gene's germline CDR1 is MNHNS and CDR2 SASEGT.

This TCR derives from a man younger than 35 who had mild COVID-19 (a few samples of this study predate the infection). Cell type and time point are not known. The source material was PBMCs or a T cell subset sorted from them (not recorded which). This sequence joins TRBV6-1 and TRBJ1-5; D remains unclear. This chain's CDR3 is CASSAPTRYSNQPQHF. The CDR3 nucleotides read TGTGCCAGCAGTGCGCCTACAAGGTATAGCAATCAGCCCCAGCATTTT.